What follows are 8 T cell receptor beta chains derived from one specimen sequenced in a study of cytotoxic CD8 clonotypes in ibrutinib-treated CLL. Here immunoSEQ multiplex PCR was the method, and the copy in TCRdb shows in-frame clones only, minus some. The sample yields around 250,000 clones, 70% seen once. Specimen: PBMCs, collected after 24 months of ibrutinib treatment. The source of these receptors is a human donor with chronic lymphocytic leukemia.

The V and J genes are TRBV9 and TRBJ2-7; 9 bases agree with TRBD1. The CDR3 contains 16 residues. CDR1 SGDLS and CDR2 YYNGEE come from the germline V gene. The V gene end was trimmed by 6 bases and the J gene end by 3 bases; junction bases not matched to a gene: 13. The CDR3 spells CASIRLETGGFYEQYF. CDR3 sequence (DNA): TGTGCCAGCATCCGGCTGGAGACAGGGGGTTTCTACGAGCAGTACTTC. Full variable domain (missing parts from reference TRBV9 and TRBJ2-7): DSGVTQTPKHLITATGQRVTLRCSPRSGDLSVYWYQQSLDQGLQFLIQYYNGEERAKGNILERFSAQQFPDLHSELNLSSLELGDSALYFCASIRLETGGFYEQYFGPGTRLTVT.

This chain joins TRBV28 and TRBJ2-7; 11 nucleotides match TRBD2. The junction had 8 bases not matched to a gene; V was cut back by 2 bases and J by 5 bases. The CDR3 has 16 residues. Germline CDR1 is MDHEN and CDR2 is SYDVKM. The CDR3 protein is CASSLLTSGRYHEQYF. CDR3 bases: TGTGCCAGCAGTTTACTTACTAGCGGGAGATACCACGAGCAGTACTTC.

The chain links TRBV29-1 to TRBJ2-1; 7 positions agree with TRBD2. Germline CDR1 SQVTM, CDR2 ANQGSEA. There are 16 residues in the CDR3. V gave up 3 bases and J gave up 1 base; unmatched junction bases: 9. CDR3: CSVDLWREISYNEQFF. CDR3 coding DNA: TGCAGCGTTGACTTATGGCGGGAGATATCCTACAATGAGCAGTTCTTC.

This clone was seen only a few times. This chain joins TRBV7-9 and TRBJ2-2; D unresolved. The germline gives CDR1 SEHNR, CDR2 FQNEAQ (reference sequence). V gave up 4 bases and J gave up 2 bases, with 2 bases separating them. The CDR3 sequence is 12 residues long. CDR3 protein: CASSSNTGELFF. CDR3 in DNA: TGTGCCAGCAGCTCAAACACCGGGGAGCTGTTTTTT.

The chain combines TRBV9 with TRBJ2-7, with a tentative D call TRBD2 (6 bases). Germline CDR1 and CDR2: SGDLS and YYNGEE. This CDR3 has 16 residues. The V end was cut by 4 bases, the J end by 1 base, with 18 bases between. The CDR3, as DNA: TGTGCCAGCAGCTCCGGGACTTCACTGGCGTCCTACGAGCAGTACTTC. Its translation is CASSSGTSLASYEQYF.

The chain recombines TRBV28 with TRBJ2-7; TRBD1 is a possible D gene (6 bases). Per the germline V gene, CDR1 is MDHEN and CDR2 is SYDVKM. The CDR3 runs to 14 residues. Trimming removed 4 bases at V and 0 bases at J, with 10 bases between. The CDR3 loop reads CASSWDTSSYEQYF. In nucleotides, the CDR3 is TGTGCCAGCAGTTGGGACACGAGCTCCTACGAGCAGTACTTC.

The chain couples TRBV6-5 to TRBJ2-7; no firm D call. In germline, CDR1 is MNHEY, CDR2 SVGAGI. V lost 5 bases and J 1 base, leaving 9 bases between the germline ends. The CDR3 is 13 amino acids. For the CDR3, the DNA is TGTGCCAGCAGTGTGCACGGATCCTACGAGCAGTACTTC. Encoded protein: CASSVHGSYEQYF.

This clone turned up a few times. CDR3 coding DNA: TGTGCCAGCAGCCAAGATCTCGTTATATACAATGAGCAGTTCTTC. It codes for CASSQDLVIYNEQFF. The V gene is TRBV4-2, the J gene TRBJ2-1; D gene unclear. Trimming left V 0 bases short and J 4 bases short, with 10 bases between. Germline-derived CDR1 and CDR2 are LGHNA and YNFKEQ. CDR3 size: 15 residues.